This entry lists 4 T cell receptor beta chains sequenced from one sample in a study of identical twins. TCRdb analysed the 5' RACE reads with MiXCR anew, one entry per CDR3 protein. This repertoire shows 460,000 or so distinct CDR3 sequences, approximately 15% found once; its top ten account for around 0.48%. These sequences were also reported in another study, on yellow fever vaccine responses in identical twins.

Material for sequencing was CD4+ T cells sorted from blood. Source of these receptors: a woman younger than 30 in good health.

With respect to this clonotype: One end of the junction varies from germline; a read error may be responsible. The chain joins TRBV7-9 to TRBJ2-2; D is possibly TRBD2 (5 bases). The CDR3 runs to 14 residues. CDR1 SEHNR and CDR2 FQNEAQ come from the germline V gene (reference sequence). This CDR3 reads CASSPNLRTGELSF. CDR3 DNA: TGTGCCAGCAGCCCCAATTTAAGGACCGGGGAGCTGTCTTTT.

The chain is built from TRBV7-9 and TRBJ1-2, with TRBD1 matching 8 bases. Germline V gene lookup returns CDR1 SEHNR and CDR2 FQNEAQ (reference sequence). V dropped 3 bases and J dropped 7; count of bases not matched to a gene: 13. CDR3 length: 16 amino acids. The CDR3 region has the DNA TGTGCCAGCAGCTTCATATCAGGGCTTGGGACAGGTGGCTACACCTTC. This encodes CASSFISGLGTGGYTF.

This clonotype came up many times. The chain uses TRBV5-1 and TRBJ2-7, with a possible D match to TRBD2 (6 bases). V was pared by 3 bases and J by 1 base, with 14 bases between. Germline assignment: CDR1 SGHRS and CDR2 YFSETQ. The CDR3 spans 15 residues. CDR3 nucleotide sequence: TGCGCCAGCAGCTACGGGACTCTTAGGTCCTACGAGCAGTACTTC. It translates to CASSYGTLRSYEQYF.

This clonotype has a handful of counts. The chain joins TRBV29-1 to TRBJ2-3; D ambiguous. Germline CDR1 and CDR2: SQVTM and ANQGSEA. Trimming took off 7 bases at V and 2 bases at J, with 16 bases between the two ends. The CDR3 sequence is 14 residues long. The CDR3 loop is CSARKILITDTQYF. In nucleotides, the CDR3 is TGCAGCGCCCGTAAGATCCTCATCACAGATACGCAGTATTTT.